The present TCR beta chain was sequenced within a study of shared clonotypes between healthy human individuals. About the study: A donor's plate count was three for CD4 naive and three for CD4 memory; CD8 naive had two and CD8 memory one.

A note on this clone: The antigen is undetermined.

Study-wide findings and caveats: Represented diversity (both genetic and exposure-history) was limited by the small number of donors.

In the study's own analysis: For the immunoSEQ data, sequences were junction-only without quality scores, so filtering differed. Repertoires were generated with immunoSEQ multiplex PCR, while TCRdb's copy carries only in-frame clones and drops some. D and trimming come from the DNA, and the V and J calls and clone size come from that table. This table holds approximately 2,200,000 clones, around 93% found once. The V and J ends lost 0 bases and 3 bases respectively, with 6 bases between them. Germline CDR1 and CDR2: MGHRA and YSYEKL. This CDR3 comprises 13 residues. It was CD45RO-negative cells, positively selected for CCR7, that made up naive CD8 cells, with terminally differentiated effector memory CD45RA+ cells excluded.

This TCR was recovered from a man aged 18 to 29 in good health. Some clones in this sample may be carry-over from other donors' samples. The sequenced sample was naive CD8+ T cells from PBMCs. This chain uses TRBV4-1 with TRBJ2-7, with no clear D. Here the CDR3 reads CASSQERNYEQYF. In DNA, the CDR3 is TGCGCCAGCAGCCAAGAAAGGAACTACGAGCAGTACTTC.